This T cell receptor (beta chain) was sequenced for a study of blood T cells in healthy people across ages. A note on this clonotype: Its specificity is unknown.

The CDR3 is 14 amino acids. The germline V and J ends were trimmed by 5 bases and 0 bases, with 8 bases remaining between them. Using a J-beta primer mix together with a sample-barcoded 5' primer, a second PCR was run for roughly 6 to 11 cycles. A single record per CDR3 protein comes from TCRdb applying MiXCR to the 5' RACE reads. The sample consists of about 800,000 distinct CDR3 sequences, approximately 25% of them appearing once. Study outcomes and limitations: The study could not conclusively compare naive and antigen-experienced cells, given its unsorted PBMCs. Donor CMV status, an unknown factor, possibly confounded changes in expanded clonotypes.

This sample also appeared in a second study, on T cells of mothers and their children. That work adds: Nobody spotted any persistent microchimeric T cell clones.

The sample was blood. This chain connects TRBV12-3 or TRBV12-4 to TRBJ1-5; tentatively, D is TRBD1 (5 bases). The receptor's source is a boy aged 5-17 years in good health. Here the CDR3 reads CASSPQDSNQPQHF. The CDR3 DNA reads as TGTGCCAGCAGTCCACAGGATAGCAATCAGCCCCAGCATTTT.